This T cell receptor beta chain is drawn from a study of CD8 T cells in Susac syndrome. RNA amounts of about 0.5 to 1 ug underwent reverse transcription with random hexamers. Across 54 Vbeta and 13 Jbeta, immunoSEQ multiplex PCR amplified TCR beta CDR3. TCRdb reprocessed the immunoSEQ multiplex PCR reads via MiXCR and lists one record per CDR3 protein. This table has approximately 68,000 distinct CDR3 sequences, about 95% appearing once. V shed 3 bases and J shed 1 base, with 12 bases lying between them. There are 15 residues in the CDR3. Germline lookup yields CDR1 LNHDA and CDR2 SQIVND (reference sequence).

Specimen: CD8+ T cells from PBMCs. The rearrangement uses TRBV19 and TRBJ1-1; D is undetermined. The receptor comes from a human donor with multiple sclerosis. The chain's CDR3 is CASSILRAGNTEAFF. CDR3 DNA sequence: TGTGCCAGTAGTATCCTCCGGGCCGGGAACACTGAAGCTTTCTTT.